This TCR beta chain is drawn from a study of T-cell memory formation after mild COVID-19. Overall study context: TCR clusters were mostly donor specific.

This clonotype was detected only a few times. Its specificity is unknown. The CDR3 consists of 14 residues. Trimming left V 0 bases short and J 6 bases short, with 13 bases between. Germline values: CDR1 SGDLS, CDR2 YYNGEE. Regarding the study as a whole: Clones that got smaller from day 15 to 85 had even CD4/CD8, while clones growing later tipped toward CD4+. A second wave of clones peaked on day 37, and their SARS-CoV-2 specificity went unconfirmed. Prior to infection, memory already included some responding clones, suggesting cross-reactive memory joined.

TCRdb itself ran the 5' RACE reads through MiXCR, one entry per CDR3 protein. The table records roughly 510,000 distinct CDR3 sequences, roughly 17% of them present only once. This clonotype originated in an adult woman who had mild COVID-19 (a few samples of this study predate the infection). Cell type and time point are not known. The sequenced sample was PBMCs or a T cell subset sorted from them (not recorded which). The V call is TRBV9, the J call TRBJ2-7; D unresolved. The CDR3 here is CASSVGGSPGEQYF. CDR3 in DNA: TGTGCCAGCAGCGTAGGCGGCAGTCCTGGCGAGCAGTACTTC.